This paragraph covers one T cell receptor (beta chain) sequence. The antigen is not known. The data were taken from a study of T cell responses to AZD1222 COVID-19 vaccine. Study-wide points: Repertoires were obtained only post-peak T cell response. The donor group comprised mostly white British people and more females; the analysis possibly underestimated clonal diversity.

Sequencing used immunoSEQ multiplex PCR; TCRdb keeps in-frame clones, though not all of them. Of 150,000 to 200,000 clones in the sample, approximately 93% are singletons; the top ten hold more than 0.8%. The germline V gene encodes CDR1 MDHEN and CDR2 SYDVKM. The CDR3 is 14 residues long. Trimming removed 4 bases at V and 0 bases at J, with 7 bases between. This specimen consisted of peripheral blood, obtained on day 0 of AZD1222 vaccination. The chain joins TRBV28 to TRBJ1-3; D gene ambiguous. This TCR was recovered from an adult in good health. In DNA form, the CDR3 reads TGTGCCAGCAGTTACGTAGACTCTGGAAACACCATATATTTT. This sequence encodes CASSYVDSGNTIYF.